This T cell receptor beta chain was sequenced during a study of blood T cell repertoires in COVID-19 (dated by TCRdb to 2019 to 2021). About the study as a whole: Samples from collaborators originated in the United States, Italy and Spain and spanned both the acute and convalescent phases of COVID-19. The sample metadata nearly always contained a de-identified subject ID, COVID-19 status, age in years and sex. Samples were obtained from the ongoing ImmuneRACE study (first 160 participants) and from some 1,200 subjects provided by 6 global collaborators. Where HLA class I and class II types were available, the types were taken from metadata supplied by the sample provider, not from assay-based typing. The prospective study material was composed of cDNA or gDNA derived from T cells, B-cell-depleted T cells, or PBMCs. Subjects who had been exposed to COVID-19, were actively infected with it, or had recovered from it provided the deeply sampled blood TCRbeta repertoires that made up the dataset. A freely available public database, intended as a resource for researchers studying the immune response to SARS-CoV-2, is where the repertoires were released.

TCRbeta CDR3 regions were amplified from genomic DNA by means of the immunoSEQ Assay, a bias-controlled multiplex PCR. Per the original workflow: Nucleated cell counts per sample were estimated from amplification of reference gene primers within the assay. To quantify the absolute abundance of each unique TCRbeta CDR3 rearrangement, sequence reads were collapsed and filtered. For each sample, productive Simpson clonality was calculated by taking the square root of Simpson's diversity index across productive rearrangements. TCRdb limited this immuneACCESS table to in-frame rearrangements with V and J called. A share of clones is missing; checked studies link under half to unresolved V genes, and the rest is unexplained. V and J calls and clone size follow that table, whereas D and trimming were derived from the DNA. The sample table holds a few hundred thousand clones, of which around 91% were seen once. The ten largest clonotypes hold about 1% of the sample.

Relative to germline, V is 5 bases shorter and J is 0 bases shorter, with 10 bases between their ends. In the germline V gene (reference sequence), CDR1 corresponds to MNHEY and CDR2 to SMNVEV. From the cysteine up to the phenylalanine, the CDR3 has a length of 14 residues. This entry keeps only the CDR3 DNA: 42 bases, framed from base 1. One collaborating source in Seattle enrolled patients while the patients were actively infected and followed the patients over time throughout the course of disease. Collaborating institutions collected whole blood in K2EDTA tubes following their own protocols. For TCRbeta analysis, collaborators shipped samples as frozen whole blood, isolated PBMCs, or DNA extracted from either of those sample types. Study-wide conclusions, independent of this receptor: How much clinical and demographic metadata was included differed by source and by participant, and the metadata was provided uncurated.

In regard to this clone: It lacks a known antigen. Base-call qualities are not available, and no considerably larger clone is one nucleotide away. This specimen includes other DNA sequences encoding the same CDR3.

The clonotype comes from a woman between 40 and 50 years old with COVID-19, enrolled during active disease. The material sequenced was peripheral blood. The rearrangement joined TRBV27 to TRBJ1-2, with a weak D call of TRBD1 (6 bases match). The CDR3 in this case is CASSPRQANYGYTF. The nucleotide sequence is TGTGCCAGCAGTCCTCGACAGGCTAACTATGGCTACACCTTC.